This T cell receptor (beta chain) is from a study of T cells in Graves' hyperthyroidism and ophthalmopathy. This clonotype was recorded a few times. Graves' hyperthyroidism was deemed stable absent ophthalmopathy progression within 18 months. Hyperthyroidism, newly diagnosed and lasting under 2 months, affected patients aged 18 to 65. What was amplified from RNA transcripts were TCR beta CDR3 regions. The primer set for the first-round RT-PCR of the TCR CDR3 was HTBI. Each CDR3 protein gets one entry after TCRdb re-called the multiplex PCR reads with MiXCR. Found here are under 800,000 distinct CDR3 sequences, less than 15% of them singletons; the top ten hold roughly 10%. Sequences were obtained from blood. This receptor was obtained from a woman aged 18-29 years with Graves' hyperthyroidism.

CDR3 residues: CASSYPLGGPCTDTQYF. The DNA for the CDR3 is TGTGCCAGCAGTTACCCACTTGGGGGACCCTGCACAGATACGCAGTATTTT. The chain joins TRBV6-7 to TRBJ2-3; D is perhaps TRBD1 or TRBD2 (5 bases each). TRBV6-7 is an ORF, with its function uncertain. Trimming cost V 2 bases and J 1 base, with 16 bases left between them. The CDR3 is 17 amino acids.